This T cell receptor beta chain comes out of a study of memory CD4+ T cells and cytomegalovirus serostatus. Study-wide findings and caveats: CD4+ memory repertoires contained about 40% of the roughly 150 reported CMV TCRbeta sequences. Suggested: most of the CMV-linked TCR signature lies in CD4+ memory cells. Repertoires predicted CMV serostatus with median bootstrapped AUC of 0.95.

The germline V gene encodes CDR1 MDHEN and CDR2 SYDVKM. Trimming cost V 5 bases and J 6 bases, with 11 bases left between them. This CDR3 is 13 amino acids long. The sort gate was single viable CD3+CD4+CD8-CD45RO+ cells for memory CD4+ T cells. Here immunoSEQ multiplex PCR was the method, and the copy in TCRdb shows in-frame clones only, minus some. This sample has tens of thousands of clones, with approximately 82% found just once. This clone was found once. Its specificity is unknown. The TCR sequence derives from an adult in good health and CMV-seronegative. Sequencing was carried out using memory CD4+ T cells from blood. V gene TRBV28 combines with J gene TRBJ1-5; D gene ambiguous. This CDR3 reads CASSQNWGQPQHF. DNA of the CDR3: TGTGCCAGCAGTCAGAACTGGGGTCAGCCCCAGCATTTT.